A selection of T cell receptor beta chains follows, all from one sample in a study of blood T cell repertoires in COVID-19. Sequenced by immunoSEQ multiplex PCR; TCRdb stores in-frame clones only, minus some. The table has 350,000 to 550,000 clones, around nine tenths seen once. The sequenced sample consisted of peripheral blood. The receptors were sampled from a woman in her twenties or thirties with acute or convalescent COVID-19. Both conserved end residues are part of each CDR3. Each record gives: clone size, J gene, V gene, D gene, CDR3 DNA, CDR3 protein. D genes are given only for firm matches. Clone size is shown for a subset of rows, as once, few, many or a class of expanded clone.

NA TRBJ2-5 TRBV5-1 NA TGCGCCAGCAGCGGTATGGAGCTGAGGACCCAGTACTTC CASSGMELRTQYF
NA TRBJ2-1 TRBV5-8 NA TGTGCCAGCAGCTTGTATTACAATGAGCAGTTCTTC CASSLYYNEQFF
NA TRBJ1-5 TRBV7-8 NA TGTGCCAGCAGCCCGGGGGGGAGGGCAAATCAGCCCCAGCATTTT CASSPGGRANQPQHF
NA TRBJ2-3 TRBV28 TRBD2 TGTGCCAGCAGGGCCACTAGCGGGGCTCTCCGGGGCACAGATACGCAGTATTTT CASRATSGALRGTDTQYF
NA TRBJ2-7 TRBV9 NA TGTGCCAGCAGCGTGGGAGGCAAGAGCGAGCAGTACTTC CASSVGGKSEQYF
NA TRBJ2-7 TRBV2 NA TGTGCCAGCAGGGTCACAGTCGCCTACGAGCAGTACTTC CASRVTVAYEQYF
NA TRBJ2-7 TRBV6-6 TRBD1 TGTGCCAGCAGTTACTCTGGGACAGCCCAAGGGCAGTACTTC CASSYSGTAQGQYF
NA TRBJ2-2 TRBV7-2 TRBD2 TGTGCCAGCAGCTGGGACTACGACACCGGGGAGCTGTTTTTT CASSWDYDTGELFF
NA TRBJ2-5 TRBV5-1 TRBD2 TGCGCCAGCAGCTTGATGGGTCTAGCGGGGAAGGAGACCCAGTACTTC CASSLMGLAGKETQYF
NA TRBJ1-1 TRBV25-1 NA TGTGCCAGCAGTGGAGCAGGGCGGACTGAAGCTTTCTTT CASSGAGRTEAFF
many TRBJ1-2 TRBV27 NA TGTGCCAGCAGTTCATCGACAGAATACGCTGGCTACACCTTC CASSSSTEYAGYTF
few TRBJ2-7 TRBV5-1 TRBD1 TGCGCCAGCAGCCCTACGACAGGGGGCGAGCAGTACTTC CASSPTTGGEQYF
NA TRBJ2-2 TRBV5-1 TRBD1 TGCGCCAGCAGCTCAACAGGGGCCGGGACCGGGGAGCTGTTTTTT CASSSTGAGTGELFF
once TRBJ1-3 TRBV6-5 NA TGTGCCAGCAGTTACTCAGACACCTCTGGAAACACCATATATTTT CASSYSDTSGNTIYF
NA TRBJ2-5 TRBV5-4 TRBD2 TGTGCCAGCAGCTTGAGGCTAGCGGGCCCCCAACAGACCCAGTACTTC CASSLRLAGPQQTQYF
NA TRBJ2-7 TRBV12-3/TRBV12-4 NA TGTGCCAGCAGTAGAGGGTCTTCCTACGAGCAGTACTTC CASSRGSSYEQYF
once TRBJ2-3 TRBV9 TRBD2 TGTGCCAGCAGCGAGCAGCGGGGTACAGATACGCAGTATTTT CASSEQRGTDTQYF
NA TRBJ2-7 TRBV29-1 NA TGCAGCGCCGAAGAGACAGATACCTACGAGCAGTACTTC CSAEETDTYEQYF
NA TRBJ2-4 TRBV4-1 NA TGCGCCAGCAGCCAAACTGGGCCCAGGGACATTCAGTACTTC CASSQTGPRDIQYF
NA TRBJ1-6 TRBV27 TRBD1 TGTGCCAGCAGTTTAGCCGGGACAGGGGGATCACCCCTCCACTTT CASSLAGTGGSPLHF
NA TRBJ2-6 TRBV19 TRBD1 TGTGCCAGTAGTCGTCTACAGGGGGATGGCGGGGCCAACGTCCTGACTTTC CASSRLQGDGGANVLTF
NA TRBJ1-2 TRBV5-1 TRBD1 TGCGCCAGCAGCTTGGCAGGGGGATACTTGGACTATGGCTACACCTTC CASSLAGGYLDYGYTF
NA TRBJ2-1 TRBV7-9 NA TGTGCCAGCAGCCCTCCCAGACAGCACCCCTCCTACAATGAGCAGTTCTTC CASSPPRQHPSYNEQFF
NA TRBJ2-4 TRBV19 NA TGTGCCAGTAGGTCCGACACGTTCAAAAACATTCAGTACTTC CASRSDTFKNIQYF
NA TRBJ2-5 TRBV7-2 TRBD2 TGTGCCAGCAGCTCACCCAGCGGGGGGGCGGCGGAGACCCAGTACTTC CASSSPSGGAAETQYF
NA TRBJ1-2 TRBV19 NA TGTGCCAGTCCCCTTCAGGCCCACTATGGCTACACCTTC CASPLQAHYGYTF
NA TRBJ2-7 TRBV5-5 NA TGTGCCAGTGTTATGACAGATCCCTACGAGCAGTACTTC CASVMTDPYEQYF
NA TRBJ1-2 TRBV28 TRBD1 TGTGCCAGCAGCCATTCCCAACCGACAGGGGCTGGCTACACCTTC CASSHSQPTGAGYTF
NA TRBJ1-2 TRBV24-1 NA TGTGCCACCAGTGAATCAGGGAAAACCTACACCTTC CATSESGKTYTF
NA TRBJ2-3 TRBV28 TRBD1 TGTGCCAGCAGTTCCGATGGGACAGACCCCACAGATACGCAGTATTTT CASSSDGTDPTDTQYF
NA TRBJ1-1 TRBV6-2/TRBV6-3 NA TGTGCCAGCAGTTACCCGCACGGGCCAGGGGCAAACACTGAAGCTTTCTTT CASSYPHGPGANTEAFF
NA TRBJ2-3 TRBV2 TRBD2 TGTGCCAGCAGTCGGGAGGGTACAGATACGCAGTATTTT CASSREGTDTQYF
NA TRBJ1-5 TRBV30 NA TGTGCCTGGAATGCGGGGAATAGCAATCAGCCCCAGCATTTT CAWNAGNSNQPQHF
NA TRBJ1-2 TRBV6-5 TRBD1 TGTGCCAGCAGTTACCACCGGGACAGCAACTATGGCTACACCTTC CASSYHRDSNYGYTF
few TRBJ1-3 TRBV4-2 TRBD1 TGTGCCAGCAGCCAAGGAGGGACAGCTGGAAACACCATATATTTT CASSQGGTAGNTIYF
many TRBJ1-1 TRBV2 TRBD1 TGTGCCAGCAGCGTTCCCGGGACAGGGTTTCGCGATAACACTGAAGCTTTCTTT CASSVPGTGFRDNTEAFF
NA TRBJ1-2 TRBV2 NA TGTGCCAGCAGTGCCGAACAGGGCGGTCAGGGCTACACCTTC CASSAEQGGQGYTF
NA TRBJ2-6 TRBV19 TRBD1 TGTGCCAGTAGTAAGGACAGGAGTTCCTCTGGGGCCAACGTCCTGACTTTC CASSKDRSSSGANVLTF
NA TRBJ2-1 TRBV7-2 NA TGTGCCAGCAGCGTCTACAGGAACAATGAGCAGTTCTTC CASSVYRNNEQFF
NA TRBJ1-6 TRBV27 NA TGTGCCAGCAGTTTCGCCGGACAGCTTAATTCACCCCTCCACTTT CASSFAGQLNSPLHF